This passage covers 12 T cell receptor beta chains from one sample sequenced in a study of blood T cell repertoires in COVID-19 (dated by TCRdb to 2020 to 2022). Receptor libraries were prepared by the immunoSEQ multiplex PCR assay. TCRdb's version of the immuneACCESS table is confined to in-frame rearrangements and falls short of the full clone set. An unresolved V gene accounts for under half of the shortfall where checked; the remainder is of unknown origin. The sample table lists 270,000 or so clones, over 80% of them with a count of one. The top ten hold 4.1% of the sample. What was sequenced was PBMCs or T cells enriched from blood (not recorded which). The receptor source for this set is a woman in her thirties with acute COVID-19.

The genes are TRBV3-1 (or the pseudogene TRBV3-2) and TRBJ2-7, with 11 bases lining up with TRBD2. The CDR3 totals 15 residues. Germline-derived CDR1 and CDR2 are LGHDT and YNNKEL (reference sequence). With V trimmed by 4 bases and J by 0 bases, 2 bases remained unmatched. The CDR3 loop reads CASSPLAGGSYEQYF. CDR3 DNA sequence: TGTGCCAGCAGCCCCCTAGCGGGAGGCTCCTACGAGCAGTACTTC.

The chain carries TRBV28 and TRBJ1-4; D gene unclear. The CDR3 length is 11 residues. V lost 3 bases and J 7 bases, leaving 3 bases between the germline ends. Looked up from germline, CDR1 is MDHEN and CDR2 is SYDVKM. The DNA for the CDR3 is TGTGCCAGCAGTTTCTCTGAAAAACTGTTTTTT. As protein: CASSFSEKLFF.

The CDR3 reads CASSNRDRARYGYTF. CDR3 nucleotide sequence: TGTGCCAGCAGTAACCGGGACAGGGCTCGGTATGGCTACACCTTC. This chain links TRBV28 with TRBJ1-2; TRBD1 matches at 9 bases. Germline CDR1 is MDHEN and CDR2 is SYDVKM. This CDR3 spans 15 amino acids. Trimming cost V 5 bases and J 5 bases; bases outside gene matches: 9.

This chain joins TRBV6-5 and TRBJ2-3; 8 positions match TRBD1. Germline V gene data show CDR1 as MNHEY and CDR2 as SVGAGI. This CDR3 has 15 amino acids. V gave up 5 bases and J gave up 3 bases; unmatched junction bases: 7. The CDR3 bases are TGTGCCAGCAGTCAGGACAGGGAGGTAACAGATACGCAGTATTTT. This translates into CASSQDREVTDTQYF.

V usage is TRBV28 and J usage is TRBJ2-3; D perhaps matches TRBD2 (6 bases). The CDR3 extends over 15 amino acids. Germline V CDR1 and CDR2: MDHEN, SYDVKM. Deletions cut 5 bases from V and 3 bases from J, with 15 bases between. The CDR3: CASSVGGWGTDTQYF. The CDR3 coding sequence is TGTGCCAGCAGTGTCGGAGGGTGGGGGACAGATACGCAGTATTTT.

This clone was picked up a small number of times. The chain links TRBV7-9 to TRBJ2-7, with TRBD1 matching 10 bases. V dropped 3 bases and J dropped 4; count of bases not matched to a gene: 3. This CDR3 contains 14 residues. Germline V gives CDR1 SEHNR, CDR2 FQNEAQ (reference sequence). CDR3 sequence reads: CASSLGQGLYEQYF. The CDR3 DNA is TGTGCCAGCAGCTTGGGACAGGGGTTATACGAGCAGTACTTC.

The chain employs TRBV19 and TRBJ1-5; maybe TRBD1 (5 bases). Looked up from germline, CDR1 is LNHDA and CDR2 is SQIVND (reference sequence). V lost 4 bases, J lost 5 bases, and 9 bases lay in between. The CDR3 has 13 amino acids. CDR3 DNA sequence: TGTGCCAGTAGTAGCCAGGGCGATCAGCCCCAGCATTTT. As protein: CASSSQGDQPQHF.

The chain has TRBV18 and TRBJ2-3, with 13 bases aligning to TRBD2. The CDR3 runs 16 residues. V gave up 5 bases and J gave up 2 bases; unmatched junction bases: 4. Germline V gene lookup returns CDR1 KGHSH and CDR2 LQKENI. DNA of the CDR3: TGTGCCAGCTCAGCCGGGACTAGCGGGATCACAGATACGCAGTATTTT. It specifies CASSAGTSGITDTQYF.

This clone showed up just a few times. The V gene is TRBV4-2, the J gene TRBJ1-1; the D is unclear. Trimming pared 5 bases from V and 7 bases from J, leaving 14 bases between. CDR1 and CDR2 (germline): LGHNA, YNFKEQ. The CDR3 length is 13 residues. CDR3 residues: CASSTEGFGEAFF. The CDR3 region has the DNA TGTGCCAGCAGCACTGAGGGATTCGGTGAAGCTTTCTTT.

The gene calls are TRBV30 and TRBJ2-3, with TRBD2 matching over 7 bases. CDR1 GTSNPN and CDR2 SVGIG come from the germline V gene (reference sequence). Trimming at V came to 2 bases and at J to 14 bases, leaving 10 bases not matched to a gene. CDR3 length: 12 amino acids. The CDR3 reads CAWSRDYSSTYF. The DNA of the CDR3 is TGTGCCTGGAGTAGGGACTATAGTAGCACGTATTTT.

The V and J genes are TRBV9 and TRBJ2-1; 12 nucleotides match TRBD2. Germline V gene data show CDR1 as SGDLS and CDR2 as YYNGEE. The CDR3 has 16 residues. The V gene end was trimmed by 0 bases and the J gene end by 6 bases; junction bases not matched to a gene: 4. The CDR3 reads CASSVGGLAGLNEQFF. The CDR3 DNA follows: TGTGCCAGCAGCGTAGGGGGACTAGCGGGTCTCAATGAGCAGTTCTTC. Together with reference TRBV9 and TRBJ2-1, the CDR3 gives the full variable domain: DSGVTQTPKHLITATGQRVTLRCSPRSGDLSVYWYQQSLDQGLQFLIQYYNGEERAKGNILERFSAQQFPDLHSELNLSSLELGDSALYFCASSVGGLAGLNEQFFGPGTRLTVL.

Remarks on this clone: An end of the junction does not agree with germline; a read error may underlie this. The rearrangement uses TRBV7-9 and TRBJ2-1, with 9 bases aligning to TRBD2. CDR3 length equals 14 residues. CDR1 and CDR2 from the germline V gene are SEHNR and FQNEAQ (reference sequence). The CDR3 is CASSPREGPSAFLF. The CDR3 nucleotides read TGTGCCAGCAGCCCGCGGGAGGGCCCGAGTGCTTTCCTCTTC.